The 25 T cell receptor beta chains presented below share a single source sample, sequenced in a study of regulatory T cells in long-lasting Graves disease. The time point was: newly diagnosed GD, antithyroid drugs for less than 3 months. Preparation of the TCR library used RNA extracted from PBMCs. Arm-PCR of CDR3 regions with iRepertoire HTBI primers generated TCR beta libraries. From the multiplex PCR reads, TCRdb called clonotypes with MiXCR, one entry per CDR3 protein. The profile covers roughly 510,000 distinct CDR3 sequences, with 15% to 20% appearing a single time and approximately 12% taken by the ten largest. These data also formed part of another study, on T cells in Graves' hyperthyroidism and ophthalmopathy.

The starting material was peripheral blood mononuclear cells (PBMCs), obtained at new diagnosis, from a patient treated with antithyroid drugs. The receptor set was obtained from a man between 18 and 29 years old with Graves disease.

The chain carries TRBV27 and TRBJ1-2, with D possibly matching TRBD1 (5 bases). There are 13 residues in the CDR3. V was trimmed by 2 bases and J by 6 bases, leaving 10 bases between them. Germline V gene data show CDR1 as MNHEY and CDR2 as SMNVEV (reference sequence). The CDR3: CASSLKGWDGYTF. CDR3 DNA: TGTGCCAGCAGTTTAAAGGGGTGGGATGGCTACACCTTC.

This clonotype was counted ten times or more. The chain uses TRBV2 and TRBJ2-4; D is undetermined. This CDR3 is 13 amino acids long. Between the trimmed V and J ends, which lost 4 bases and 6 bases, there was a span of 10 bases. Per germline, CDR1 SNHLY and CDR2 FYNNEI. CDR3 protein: CASSGGLRNIQYF. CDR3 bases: TGTGCCAGCAGTGGGGGTTTGAGAAACATTCAGTACTTC.

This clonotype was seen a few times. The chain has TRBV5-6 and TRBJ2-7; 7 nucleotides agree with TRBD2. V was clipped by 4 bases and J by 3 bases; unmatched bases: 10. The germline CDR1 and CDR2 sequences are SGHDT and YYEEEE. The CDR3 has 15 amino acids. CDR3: CASSGLRETHYEQYF. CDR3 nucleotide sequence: TGTGCCAGCAGCGGGTTGCGGGAGACCCACTACGAGCAGTACTTC.

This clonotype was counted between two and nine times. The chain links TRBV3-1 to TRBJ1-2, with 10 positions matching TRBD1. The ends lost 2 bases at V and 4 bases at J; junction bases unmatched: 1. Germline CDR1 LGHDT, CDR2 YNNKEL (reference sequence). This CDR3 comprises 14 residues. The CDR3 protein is CASSQRDRGYGYTF. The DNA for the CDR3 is TGTGCCAGCAGCCAACGGGACAGGGGCTATGGCTACACCTTC.

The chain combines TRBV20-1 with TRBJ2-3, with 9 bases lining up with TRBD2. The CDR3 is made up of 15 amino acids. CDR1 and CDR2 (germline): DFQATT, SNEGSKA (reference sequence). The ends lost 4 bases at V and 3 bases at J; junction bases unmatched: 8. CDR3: CSATAFSGGTDTQYF. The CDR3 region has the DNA TGCAGTGCTACCGCCTTCAGCGGGGGGACAGATACGCAGTATTTT.

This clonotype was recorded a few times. CDR3 bases: TGTGCCAGCAGCCAAGCTTCCGACGGGAACACTGAAGCTTTCTTT. It is translated as CASSQASDGNTEAFF. The rearrangement joins TRBV3-1 to TRBJ1-1; D unresolved. The CDR3 is 15 amino acids. Germline CDR1 and CDR2: LGHDT and YNNKEL (reference sequence). V was trimmed by 1 base and J by 1 base, leaving 10 bases between them.

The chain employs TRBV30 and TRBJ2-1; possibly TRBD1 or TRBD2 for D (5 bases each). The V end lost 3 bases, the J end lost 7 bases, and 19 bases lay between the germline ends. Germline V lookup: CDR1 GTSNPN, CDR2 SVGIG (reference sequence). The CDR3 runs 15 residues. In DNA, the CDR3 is TGTGCCTGGAGCGCCCCGCCGGGGCGGCGGAATGAGCAGTTCTTC. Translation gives CAWSAPPGRRNEQFF.

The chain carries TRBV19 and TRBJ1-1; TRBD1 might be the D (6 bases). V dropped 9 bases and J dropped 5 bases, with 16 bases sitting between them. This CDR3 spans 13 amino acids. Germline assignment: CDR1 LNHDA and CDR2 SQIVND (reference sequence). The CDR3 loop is CASDLGGGTEAFF. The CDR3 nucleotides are TGTGCCAGCGACTTGGGAGGGGGTACTGAAGCTTTCTTT.

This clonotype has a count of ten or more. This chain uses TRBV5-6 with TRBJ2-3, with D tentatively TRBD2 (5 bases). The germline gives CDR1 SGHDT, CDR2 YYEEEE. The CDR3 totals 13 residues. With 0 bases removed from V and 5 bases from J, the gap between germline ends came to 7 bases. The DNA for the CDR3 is TGTGCCAGCAGCTTGGGGGCGGGAGATACGCAGTATTTT. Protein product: CASSLGAGDTQYF.

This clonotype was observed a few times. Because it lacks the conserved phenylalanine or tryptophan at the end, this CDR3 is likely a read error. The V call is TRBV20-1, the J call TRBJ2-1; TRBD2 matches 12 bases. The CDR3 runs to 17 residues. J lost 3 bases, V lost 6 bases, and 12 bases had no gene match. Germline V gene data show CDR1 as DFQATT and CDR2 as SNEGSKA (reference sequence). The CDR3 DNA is TGCAGTGCCGCCGGGACTAGCGGGCCGACCTTCTACAATGAGCAGTTCTCC. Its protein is CSAAGTSGPTFYNEQFS.

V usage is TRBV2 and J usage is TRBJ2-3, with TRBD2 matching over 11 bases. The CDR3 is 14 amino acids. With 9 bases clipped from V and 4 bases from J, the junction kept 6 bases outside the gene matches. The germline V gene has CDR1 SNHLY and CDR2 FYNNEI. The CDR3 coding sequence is TGTGCCAGTACCGCGGGACTAGCGGCAGATACGCAGTATTTT. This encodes CASTAGLAADTQYF.

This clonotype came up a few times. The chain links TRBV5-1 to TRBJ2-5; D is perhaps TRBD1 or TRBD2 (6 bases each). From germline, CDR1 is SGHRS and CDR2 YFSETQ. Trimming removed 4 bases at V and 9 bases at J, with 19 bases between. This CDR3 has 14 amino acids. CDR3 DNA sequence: TGCGCCAGCAGCCCGGGACGGGGGCCCAAGGCCCAGTACTTC. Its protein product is CASSPGRGPKAQYF.

In DNA, the CDR3 is TGTGCCACCAGTGATTCGGGACTAGCGGGAGAGGAGCAGTTCTTC. Amino acids: CATSDSGLAGEEQFF. This rearrangement joins TRBV24-1 to TRBJ2-1, with TRBD2 matching over 14 bases. Germline V lookup: CDR1 KGHDR, CDR2 SFDVKD. The CDR3 sequence is 15 residues long. Trimming at V came to 2 bases and at J to 10 bases, leaving 3 bases not matched to a gene.

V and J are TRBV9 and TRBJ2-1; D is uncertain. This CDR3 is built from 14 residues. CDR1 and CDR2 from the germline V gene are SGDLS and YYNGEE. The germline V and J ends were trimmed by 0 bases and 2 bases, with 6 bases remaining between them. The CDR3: CASSVGLPYNEQFF. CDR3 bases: TGTGCCAGCAGCGTAGGGCTCCCCTACAATGAGCAGTTCTTC.

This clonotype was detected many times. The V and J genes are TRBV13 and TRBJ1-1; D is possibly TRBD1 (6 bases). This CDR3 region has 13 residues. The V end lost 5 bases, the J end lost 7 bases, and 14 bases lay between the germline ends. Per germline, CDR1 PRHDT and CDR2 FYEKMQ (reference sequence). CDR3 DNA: TGTGCCAGCAGCCGAGGGGGGATCGGTGAAGCTTTCTTT. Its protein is CASSRGGIGEAFF. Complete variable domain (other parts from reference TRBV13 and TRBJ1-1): AAGVIQSPRHLIKEKRETATLKCYPIPRHDTVYWYQQGPGQDPQFLISFYEKMQSDKGSIPDRFSAQQFSDYHSELNMSSLELGDSALYFCASSRGGIGEAFFGQGTRLTVV.

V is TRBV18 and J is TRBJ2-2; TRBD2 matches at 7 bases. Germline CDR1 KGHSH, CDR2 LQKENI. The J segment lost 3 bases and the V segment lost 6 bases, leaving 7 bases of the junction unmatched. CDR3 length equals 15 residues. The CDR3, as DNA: TGTGCCAGCTCTCTTACTAGCGCGCACACCGGGGAGCTGTTTTTT. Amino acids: CASSLTSAHTGELFF.

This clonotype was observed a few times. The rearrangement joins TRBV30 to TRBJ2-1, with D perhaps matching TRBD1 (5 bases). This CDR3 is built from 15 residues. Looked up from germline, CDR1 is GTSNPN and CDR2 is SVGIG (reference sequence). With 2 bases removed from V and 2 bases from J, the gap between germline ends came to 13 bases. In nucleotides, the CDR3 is TGTGCCTGGAGTAACGGCAGGGTGGCCTACAATGAGCAGTTCTTC. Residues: CAWSNGRVAYNEQFF.

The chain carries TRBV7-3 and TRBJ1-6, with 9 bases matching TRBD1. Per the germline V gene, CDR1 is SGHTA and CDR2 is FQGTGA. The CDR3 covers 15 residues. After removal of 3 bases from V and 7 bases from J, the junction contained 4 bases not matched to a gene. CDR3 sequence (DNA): TGTGCCAGCAGCTTGCAGGGGACAGGGAATTCACCCCTCCACTTT. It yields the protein CASSLQGTGNSPLHF.

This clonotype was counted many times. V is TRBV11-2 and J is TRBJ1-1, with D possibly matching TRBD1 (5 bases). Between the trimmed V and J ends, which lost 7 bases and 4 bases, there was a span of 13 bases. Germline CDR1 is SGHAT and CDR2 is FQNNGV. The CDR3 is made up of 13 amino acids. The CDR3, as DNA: TGTGCCAGCACTATACGGAGGGGCACTGAAGCTTTCTTT. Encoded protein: CASTIRRGTEAFF. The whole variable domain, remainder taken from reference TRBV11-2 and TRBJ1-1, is EAGVAQSPRYKIIEKRQSVAFWCNPISGHATLYWYQQILGQGPKLLIQFQNNGVVDDSQLPKDRFSAERLKGVDSTLKIQPAKLEDSAVYLCASTIRRGTEAFFGQGTRLTVV.

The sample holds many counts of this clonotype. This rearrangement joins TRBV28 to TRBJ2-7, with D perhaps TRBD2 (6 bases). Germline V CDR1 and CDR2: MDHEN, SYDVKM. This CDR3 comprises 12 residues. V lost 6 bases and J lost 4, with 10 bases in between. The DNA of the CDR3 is TGTGCCAGCAGAAGGAGCGGGTACGAGCAGTACTTC. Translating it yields CASRRSGYEQYF.

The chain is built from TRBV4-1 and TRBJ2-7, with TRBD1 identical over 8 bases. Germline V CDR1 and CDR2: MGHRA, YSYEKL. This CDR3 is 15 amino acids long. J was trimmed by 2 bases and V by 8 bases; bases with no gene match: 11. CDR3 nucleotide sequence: TGCGCCAGCGGAGTATCCGGGACAGGCCCCTACGAGCAGTACTTC. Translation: CASGVSGTGPYEQYF.

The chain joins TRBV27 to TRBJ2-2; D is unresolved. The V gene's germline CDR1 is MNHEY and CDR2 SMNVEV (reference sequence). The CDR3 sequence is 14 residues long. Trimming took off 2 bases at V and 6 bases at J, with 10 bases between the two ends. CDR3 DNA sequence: TGTGCCAGCAGTTTAAGTGGGCGGTCCGGGGAGCTGTTTTTT. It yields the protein CASSLSGRSGELFF.

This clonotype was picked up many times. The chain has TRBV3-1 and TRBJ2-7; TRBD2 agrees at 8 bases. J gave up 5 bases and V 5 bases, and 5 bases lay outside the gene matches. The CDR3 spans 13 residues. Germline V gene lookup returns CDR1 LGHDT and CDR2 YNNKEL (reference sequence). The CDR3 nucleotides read TGTGCCAGCAGCAAGAGCGGGAGCAACGAGCAGTACTTC. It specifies CASSKSGSNEQYF.

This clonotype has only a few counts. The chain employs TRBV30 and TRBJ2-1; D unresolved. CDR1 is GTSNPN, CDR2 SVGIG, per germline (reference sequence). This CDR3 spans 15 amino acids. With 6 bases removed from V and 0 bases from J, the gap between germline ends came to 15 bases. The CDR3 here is CACHMELVSYNEQFF. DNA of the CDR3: TGTGCCTGCCATATGGAACTTGTCTCCTACAATGAGCAGTTCTTC.

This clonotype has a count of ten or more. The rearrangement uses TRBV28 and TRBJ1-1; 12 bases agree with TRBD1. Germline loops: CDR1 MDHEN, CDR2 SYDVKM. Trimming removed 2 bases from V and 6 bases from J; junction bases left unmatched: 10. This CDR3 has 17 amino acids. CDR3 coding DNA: TGTGCCAGCAGTTTAGTGGGACAGGGGGCAGTTAGTGCTGAAGCTTTCTTT. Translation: CASSLVGQGAVSAEAFF.